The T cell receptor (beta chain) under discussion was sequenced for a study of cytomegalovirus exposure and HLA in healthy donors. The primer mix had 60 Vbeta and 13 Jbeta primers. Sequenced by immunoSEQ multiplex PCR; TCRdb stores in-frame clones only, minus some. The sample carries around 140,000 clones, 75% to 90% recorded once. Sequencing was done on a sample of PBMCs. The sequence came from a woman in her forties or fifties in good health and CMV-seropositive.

The CDR3 spells CASSQDRGLYEQYF. The CDR3 bases are TGTGCCAGCAGCCAAGATAGGGGTTTATACGAGCAGTACTTC. The V and J genes are TRBV4-2 and TRBJ2-7, with a possible D match to TRBD1 (5 bases). This CDR3 contains 14 residues. The V gene's germline CDR1 is LGHNA and CDR2 YNFKEQ. V lost 0 bases and J lost 4, with 10 bases in between.